This TCR beta chain emerged from a study of blood T cell repertoires in COVID-19 (dated by TCRdb to 2018 to 2021). Turning to the overall study: Samples covering the acute and convalescent phases of COVID-19 were provided by collaborators in the United States, Italy and Spain. The prospective study material was composed of cDNA or gDNA derived from T cells, B-cell-depleted T cells, or PBMCs. Deeply sampled blood TCRbeta repertoires from subjects exposed to, actively infected with, or recovered from COVID-19 were included in the dataset. The repertoires were released in a freely available public database meant as a resource for research on the immune response to SARS-CoV-2. Samples were obtained from the ongoing ImmuneRACE study (first 160 participants) and from over 1,000 subjects provided by 6 global collaborators. Nearly every sample came with metadata listing a de-identified subject ID, COVID-19 status, age in years and sex. Where available, HLA class I and class II types were obtained from metadata supplied by the sample provider rather than from assay-based typing. The paper's findings and limits, for the study overall: Clinical and demographic metadata were provided uncurated, with the amount varying by source and participant.

Concerning this clone itself: Its antigen remains undetermined. Base quality data are lacking; no much larger clone is found one base away.

Measured from the cysteine to the phenylalanine, the CDR3 is 14 residues long. Of the read, only the CDR3 DNA is kept; its 42 bases are in frame from base 1. CDR1 and CDR2 are drawn from the germline V gene: SGHDN, FVKESK. Trimming leaves V shorter by 3 bases and J shorter by 6 bases, with the junction holding 2 bases beyond the gene matches. TCRbeta CDR3 regions were amplified from genomic DNA using the immunoSEQ Assay, a bias-controlled multiplex PCR. For the original study's pipeline: Within the assay, amplification of reference gene primers was used to estimate how many nucleated cells each sample contained. To quantify the absolute abundance of each unique TCRbeta CDR3 rearrangement, sequence reads were collapsed and filtered. For each sample, productive Simpson clonality was calculated by taking the square root of Simpson's diversity index across productive rearrangements. Imported from immuneACCESS, the table was reduced by TCRdb to in-frame sequences with V and J called. These copies leave out some clones; in studies compared against another copy, an unresolved V gene accounts for under half, and the cause of the remainder is not known. From that table come the V and J calls and clone size; the DNA was used to work out D and trimming. For this sample there are fewer than 100,000 clones; less than 85% appear just once. 10% of the sample goes to the ten largest clones.

The collaborating institutions used their own protocols to collect whole blood in K2EDTA tubes. For TCRbeta analysis, collaborators shipped samples in one of three forms: frozen whole blood, isolated PBMCs, or DNA extracted from either of those sample types. The sequence derives from a woman in her 70s with acute or convalescent COVID-19. This receptor chain uses TRBV14 and TRBJ1-6; the central 7 bases match TRBD1. Material for sequencing was peripheral blood. The CDR3 in this case is CASSQHRGNSPLHF. In nucleotides, the sequence is TGTGCCAGCAGCCAGCACAGGGGTAATTCACCCCTCCACTTT.